This is a list of T cell receptor beta chains from one sample in a study of cytomegalovirus exposure and HLA in healthy donors. Clones were sequenced by immunoSEQ multiplex PCR, and TCRdb holds only the in-frame ones, with some missing. The sample records about 110,000 clones, around 80% being singletons. What was sequenced was PBMCs. The receptors originated from a woman aged 18-29 years in good health and CMV-seropositive. The CDR3 runs from the conserved cysteine through the conserved F or W. The D gene is left open where the match is weak. Size values are once, few and many counts, or a class for expanded clones, and some rows have none.

abundance,d_gene,j_gene,v_gene,CDR3aa,CDR3nt
few,TRBD1,TRBJ2-5,TRBV30,CAWVDRGFGETQYF,TGTGCCTGGGTAGACAGGGGGTTCGGGGAGACCCAGTACTTC
NA,NA,TRBJ2-3,TRBV9,CASSVDDSSTDTQYF,TGTGCCAGCAGCGTAGATGACTCAAGCACAGATACGCAGTATTTT
NA,NA,TRBJ1-1,TRBV5-5,CASSLAGGPWTEAFF,TGTGCCAGCAGCTTGGCGGGGGGCCCGTGGACTGAAGCTTTCTTT
few,TRBD1,TRBJ1-2,TRBV7-9,CSSSLGSDRVYTF,TGTTCCAGCAGCTTAGGATCGGACAGGGTGTACACCTTC
NA,NA,TRBJ2-7,TRBV5-1,CASSLGSGVSFEQYF,TGCGCCAGCAGCTTGGGATCGGGAGTATCATTCGAGCAGTACTTC
NA,NA,TRBJ2-7,TRBV2,CASRLPDSRTEQYF,TGTGCCAGCAGGCTACCGGACAGTCGTACGGAGCAGTACTTC
NA,TRBD1,TRBJ2-7,TRBV5-3,CARSVAGTVSSYEQYF,TGTGCCAGAAGCGTAGCCGGGACAGTAAGCTCCTACGAGCAGTACTTC
NA,TRBD1,TRBJ2-7,TRBV6-5,CASRIDRGLGEQYF,TGTGCCAGCAGGATCGACAGGGGATTGGGTGAGCAGTACTTC
NA,NA,TRBJ2-7,TRBV6-5,CASSPGLLVYEQYF,TGTGCCAGCAGCCCGGGACTCCTCGTCTACGAGCAGTACTTC
NA,NA,TRBJ2-7,TRBV7-2,CASSSIGGEQYF,TGTGCCAGCAGCTCAATCGGGGGCGAGCAGTACTTC
NA,TRBD1,TRBJ1-5,TRBV9,CASSDRGGGQPQHF,TGTGCCAGCAGCGACAGGGGTGGGGGTCAGCCCCAGCATTTT
NA,NA,TRBJ1-3,TRBV7-9,CASSFSSPRYTGNTIYF,TGTGCCAGCAGCTTTAGCAGTCCGAGGTACACTGGAAACACCATATATTTT
NA,TRBD1,TRBJ1-5,TRBV19,CASTRGGSDNQPQHF,TGTGCCAGTACCAGAGGGGGCAGCGACAATCAGCCCCAGCATTTT
NA,NA,TRBJ1-2,TRBV5-4,CASSPLASDGGYTF,TGTGCCAGCAGCCCTTTGGCCAGCGATGGCGGCTACACCTTC
few,NA,TRBJ2-1,TRBV30,CAWTLERDNEQFF,TGTGCCTGGACCCTCGAGCGGGACAATGAGCAGTTCTTC
NA,TRBD1,TRBJ1-2,TRBV7-3,CASSLEGTANYGYTF,TGTGCCAGCAGCTTAGAAGGGACAGCTAACTATGGCTACACCTTC
NA,TRBD1,TRBJ1-2,TRBV19,CASSMDRGPNYGYTF,TGTGCCAGTAGTATGGACAGGGGGCCTAACTATGGCTACACCTTC
NA,NA,TRBJ2-1,TRBV10-2,CASSVSGNNNEQFF,TGCGCCAGCAGCGTCAGCGGAAACAACAATGAGCAGTTCTTC
NA,TRBD1,TRBJ2-7,TRBV25-1,CASGQAGEQYF,TGTGCCAGCGGACAGGCGGGCGAGCAGTACTTC
NA,TRBD2,TRBJ2-3,TRBV9,CASSVATSGTRSTDTQYF,TGTGCCAGCAGCGTAGCAACTAGCGGGACTAGGAGCACAGATACGCAGTATTTT
NA,NA,TRBJ2-7,TRBV11-2,CASSLWGGEQYF,TGTGCCAGCAGCTTATGGGGAGGCGAGCAGTACTTC
NA,TRBD2,TRBJ2-7,TRBV7-9,CASSSRASGSYEQYF,TGTGCCAGCAGCTCCCGGGCTAGCGGCTCCTACGAGCAGTACTTC
once,TRBD2,TRBJ2-3,TRBV5-1,CASSLALAGDTQYF,TGCGCCAGCAGCTTGGCGCTAGCGGGAGATACGCAGTATTTT
NA,NA,TRBJ1-4,TRBV2,CASIRAPNEKLFF,TGTGCCAGCATTAGAGCCCCTAATGAAAAACTGTTTTTT
NA,NA,TRBJ2-1,TRBV4-2,CASSHTRFRSGNEQFF,TGTGCCAGCAGTCATACTCGTTTCAGATCAGGCAATGAGCAGTTCTTC
once,TRBD1,TRBJ2-3,TRBV15,CATSRYVTGVNTQYF,TGTGCCACCAGCAGATACGTTACAGGGGTAAATACGCAGTATTTT
NA,TRBD2,TRBJ2-2,TRBV5-1,CASSLGLAGTGELFF,TGCGCCAGCAGCTTGGGACTAGCGGGCACCGGGGAGCTGTTTTTT
NA,NA,TRBJ1-4,TRBV13,CASSVQQIQGADEKLFF,TGTGCCAGCAGCGTTCAACAAATACAGGGAGCGGATGAAAAACTGTTTTTT
NA,TRBD1,TRBJ1-2,TRBV27,CASSLYGDRGNYGYTF,TGTGCCAGCAGTTTATACGGGGACAGGGGGAACTATGGCTACACCTTC
once,TRBD1,TRBJ2-5,TRBV13,CASRVTGGGETQYF,TGTGCCAGCAGGGTGACAGGGGGCGGGGAGACCCAGTACTTC
NA,NA,TRBJ1-2,TRBV13,CASSLGFRELFYGYTF,TGTGCCAGCAGCTTAGGCTTCCGGGAGCTCTTCTATGGCTACACCTTC
NA,NA,TRBJ1-4,TRBV19,CASSMWPNEKLFF,TGTGCCAGTAGTATGTGGCCTAATGAAAAACTGTTTTTT
NA,NA,TRBJ1-2,TRBV11-2,CASSLVGGSYTF,TGTGCCAGCAGCTTAGTGGGGGGTAGCTACACCTTC
NA,TRBD2,TRBJ2-7,TRBV7-9,CASSSLGGRAAEQYF,TGTGCCAGCAGCTCCTTGGGCGGGAGGGCAGCCGAGCAGTACTTC
NA,TRBD2,TRBJ2-5,TRBV28,CASSFLAGGQETQYF,TGTGCCAGCAGTTTCCTAGCGGGAGGACAAGAGACCCAGTACTTC
NA,NA,TRBJ2-5,TRBV7-3,CASSLGGEKQETQYF,TGTGCCAGCAGCTTAGGTGGAGAGAAACAAGAGACCCAGTACTTC
NA,NA,TRBJ1-2,TRBV18,CASSPPDYRDYGYTF,TGTGCCAGCTCACCTCCCGATTACAGAGACTATGGCTACACCTTC
NA,NA,TRBJ1-4,TRBV5-1,CASSLGGTEFVDEKLFF,TGCGCCAGCAGCTTGGGAGGGACTGAATTCGTCGATGAAAAACTGTTTTTT
NA,NA,TRBJ2-7,TRBV5-6,CASSPVFSREQYF,TGTGCCAGCAGCCCGGTTTTTTCCCGGGAGCAGTACTTC
NA,TRBD2,TRBJ2-5,TRBV7-6,CASSLTIAGGKETQYF,TGTGCCAGCAGCCTAACTATAGCGGGAGGAAAAGAGACCCAGTACTTC
NA,TRBD1,TRBJ1-2,TRBV10-3,CAISLDREDNYGYTF,TGTGCCATCAGCCTAGACAGGGAGGATAACTATGGCTACACCTTC
NA,NA,TRBJ1-1,TRBV7-2,CASSGDMNTEAFF,TGTGCCAGCAGCGGAGATATGAACACTGAAGCTTTCTTT
NA,NA,TRBJ2-5,TRBV2,CASTNRATQETQYF,TGTGCCAGCACCAACAGGGCGACTCAAGAGACCCAGTACTTC
NA,NA,TRBJ2-5,TRBV19,CASSSGEETQYF,TGTGCCAGTAGTTCCGGGGAGGAGACCCAGTACTTC
NA,TRBD1,TRBJ2-7,TRBV5-4,CASSVATGYEQYF,TGTGCCAGCAGCGTCGCGACAGGGTACGAGCAGTACTTC
NA,NA,TRBJ1-1,TRBV11-3,CASSPGVRTEAFF,TGTGCCAGCAGCCCGGGAGTAAGGACTGAAGCTTTCTTT
NA,TRBD1,TRBJ1-1,TRBV6-1,CASSVLDRVVTEAFF,TGTGCCAGCAGTGTGCTAGACAGGGTAGTCACTGAAGCTTTCTTT
NA,TRBD1,TRBJ2-7,TRBV7-8,CASSLYETGSYEQYF,TGTGCCAGCAGCTTATATGAGACAGGGTCCTACGAGCAGTACTTC
NA,TRBD1,TRBJ1-1,TRBV4-1,CASSQPDRTRGEAFF,TGCGCCAGCAGCCAGCCGGACAGGACCCGGGGTGAAGCTTTCTTT
NA,TRBD1,TRBJ1-1,TRBV4-1,CASSLRQGSDTEAFF,TGCGCCAGCAGCCTACGACAGGGATCGGACACTGAAGCTTTCTTT
NA,NA,TRBJ1-2,TRBV2,CASSQGPYGYTF,TGTGCCAGCAGTCAGGGGCCCTATGGCTACACCTTC
NA,TRBD1,TRBJ2-5,TRBV2,CASSEQGHRIETQYF,TGTGCCAGCTCAGAACAGGGGCATCGGATAGAGACCCAGTACTTC
NA,TRBD1,TRBJ1-2,TRBV6-1,CASSRDREGGYTF,TGTGCCAGCAGTCGAGACAGGGAAGGAGGCTACACCTTC
NA,NA,TRBJ2-1,TRBV1,CTSSQPKKQGAKGANEQFF,TGCACCAGCAGCCAACCCAAGAAACAGGGGGCAAAAGGGGCTAATGAGCAGTTCTTC
NA,TRBD2,TRBJ2-7,TRBV27,CASSRSGRAKNEQYF,TGTGCCAGCAGCCGAAGCGGGAGGGCCAAGAACGAGCAGTACTTC
NA,NA,TRBJ1-5,TRBV2,CASTGGRAYSNQPQHF,TGTGCCAGCACGGGGGGGCGGGCCTATAGCAATCAGCCCCAGCATTTT
once,TRBD1,TRBJ1-5,TRBV19,CASSMGQGSSPQHF,TGTGCCAGTAGTATGGGACAGGGAAGCTCGCCCCAGCATTTT
NA,NA,TRBJ1-2,TRBV19,CASSIGGPNYGYTF,TGTGCCAGTAGTATAGGGGGGCCCAACTATGGCTACACCTTC
NA,TRBD1,TRBJ2-1,TRBV9,CASSVDGTGSLRYNEQFF,TGTGCCAGCAGCGTAGACGGGACAGGTTCCCTACGGTACAATGAGCAGTTCTTC